One and the same sample provided the 11 T cell receptor beta chains below, sequenced in a study of blood T cells in healthy people across ages (dated by TCRdb to 2015 to 2017). The library was built by means of 5' RACE. Sequencing instrument: Illumina HiSeq 2500. A second PCR of roughly 7 to 11 cycles was performed with a sample-barcoded 5' primer and a J-beta primer mix. TCRdb ran its own pipeline on the public reads, namely fastp trimming at Q25 and MiXCR clone calling, and kept in-frame beta chains. Rows are combined by CDR3 protein, so each entry shows the most common genes and DNA. The sample table lists fewer than 800,000 distinct CDR3 sequences, over 45% of them with a count of one. Clones ranked in the top ten supply 25% to 35% of the sample. Sequencing used blood. These receptor sequences come from a woman aged 60-75 years in good health.

J is TRBJ2-7 and V is TRBV7-9, with 7 bases fitting TRBD2. The CDR3 is made up of 15 amino acids. Trimming took 2 bases from V and 9 from J; bases not matched to a gene: 13. Germline V gives CDR1 SEHNR, CDR2 FQNEAQ (reference sequence). CDR3 sequence reads: CASSLRLADLSGQYF. CDR3 coding DNA: TGTGCCAGCAGCTTAAGGCTAGCGGACCTTAGCGGGCAGTACTTC.

This clonotype has more than one count but fewer than ten. The chain is built from TRBV4-2 and TRBJ2-2, with 8 positions matching TRBD2. J lost 3 bases, V lost 0 bases, and 9 bases had no gene match. The CDR3 contains 18 residues. Germline CDR1 reads LGHNA; CDR2 reads YNFKEQ. The CDR3 spells CASSQDRFSGTDTGELFF. In DNA form, the CDR3 reads TGTGCCAGCAGCCAAGATCGGTTTAGCGGGACGGACACCGGGGAGCTGTTTTTT.

V gene TRBV24-1 combines with J gene TRBJ2-1; 10 bases map to TRBD2. After removal of 0 bases from V and 5 bases from J, the junction contained 6 bases not matched to a gene. The CDR3 extends over 17 amino acids. The germline V gene encodes CDR1 KGHDR and CDR2 SFDVKD. CDR3 DNA: TGTGCCACCAGTGATTTGTGGACTAGCGGTGGGGACAATGAGCAGTTCTTC. It specifies CATSDLWTSGGDNEQFF.

This clonotype came up a few times. The chain recombines TRBV20-1 with TRBJ1-2; D remains ambiguous. The CDR3 has 10 amino acids. Germline values: CDR1 DFQATT, CDR2 SNEGSKA (reference sequence). The V end lost 5 bases, the J end lost 2 bases, and 3 bases lay between the germline ends. The CDR3 region has the DNA TGCAGTGCTTACAACTATGGCTACACCTTC. It yields the protein CSAYNYGYTF.

The chain joins TRBV20-1 to TRBJ2-3; 14 bases line up with TRBD2. The CDR3 extends over 21 amino acids. Germline values: CDR1 DFQATT, CDR2 SNEGSKA (reference sequence). V gave up 0 bases and J gave up 2 bases; unmatched junction bases: 16. CDR3 in amino acids: CSARDSVGLAGAGSYTDTQYF. The CDR3 DNA is TGCAGTGCTAGAGATTCCGTGGGACTAGCGGGAGCGGGGTCCTACACAGATACGCAGTATTTT.

The chain uses TRBV20-1 and TRBJ2-6, with a weak D call TRBD1 (6 bases). Germline CDR1 DFQATT, CDR2 SNEGSKA (reference sequence). V was pared by 6 bases and J by 4 bases, with 16 bases between. CDR3 length: 15 residues. The chain's CDR3 is CSAFNPGTGANVLTF. The CDR3 DNA sequence: TGCAGTGCGTTCAACCCCGGGACAGGGGCCAACGTCCTGACTTTC.

This clonotype appeared many times. The rearrangement links TRBV27 to TRBJ2-1; no clear D gene. V was trimmed by 10 bases and J by 6 bases, leaving 22 bases between them. CDR1 and CDR2 (germline): MNHEY, SMNVEV (reference sequence). This CDR3 has 15 residues. The CDR3 here is CATYNSAVLRNEQFF. The CDR3, as DNA: TGTGCCACCTACAACTCAGCAGTGCTCCGCAATGAGCAGTTCTTC.

The V call is TRBV28, the J call TRBJ1-2, with 8 bases aligning to TRBD1. This CDR3 is built from 19 residues. Germline CDR1 and CDR2: MDHEN and SYDVKM. After removal of 4 bases from V and 8 bases from J, the junction contained 24 bases not matched to a gene. The CDR3 nucleotides are TGTGCCAGCAGTTCTACCGGGCTTACTACAGGGGGACTCCTTGGGGGCTACACCTTC. Translating gives CASSSTGLTTGGLLGGYTF.

In its sample, this clonotype was seen many times. The chain uses TRBV10-3 and TRBJ1-4, with D possibly TRBD1 on 5 matching bases. Trimming stripped 6 bases from V and 5 bases from J, with 10 bases between. Per germline, CDR1 ENHRY and CDR2 SYGVKD. The CDR3 is made up of 13 amino acids. This CDR3 is CAIRDDRNEKLFF. The CDR3 coding sequence is TGTGCCATCAGGGATGACAGAAATGAAAAACTGTTTTTT.

CDR3 nucleotides: TGTACCAGCAGCGCTCGGACTAGAGGGCCCTACAATGAGCAGTTCTTC. It is translated as CTSSARTRGPYNEQFF. The chain links TRBV7-2 to TRBJ2-1; TRBD2 aligns across 7 bases. Per the germline V gene, CDR1 is SGHTA and CDR2 is FQGNSA. The CDR3 totals 16 residues. The junction had 9 bases not matched to a gene; V was cut back by 5 bases and J by 2 bases. The full variable domain, its missing parts supplied by reference TRBV7-2 and TRBJ2-1, is GAGVSQSPSNKVTEKGKDVELRCDPISGHTALYWYRQSLGQGLEFLIYFQGNSAPDKSGLPSDRFSAERTGGSVSTLTIQRTQQEDSAVYLCTSSARTRGPYNEQFFGPGTRLTVL.

This clonotype appeared a few times. The chain uses TRBV27 and TRBJ2-1; 10 nucleotides agree with TRBD2. J was trimmed by 4 bases and V by 5 bases; bases with no gene match: 8. This CDR3 has 16 residues. Germline values: CDR1 MNHEY, CDR2 SMNVEV (reference sequence). The CDR3 bases are TGTGCCAGCAGTCCCAAAAGCGGGAGGGGGTACAATGAGCAGTTCTTC. Protein: CASSPKSGRGYNEQFF.